These T cell receptor beta chains were read from a single sample in a study of blood T cell repertoires in COVID-19. Libraries were prepared by immunoSEQ multiplex PCR; TCRdb keeps only in-frame clonotypes and omits some of them. Here the sample spans some 120,000 clones, about 88% being singletons. Sequences were obtained from peripheral blood. The receptors originated from a human donor in a cohort sampled during active COVID-19. CDR3s include the opening cysteine and the closing phenylalanine or tryptophan. A D gene is named only where the DNA matches it firmly. Expanded clones get a size class; other rows say once, few or many, or leave the size out.

TRBJ2-5,TRBV12-3/TRBV12-4,NA,NA,TGTGCCAGCAGGCGACGGTCAGGAGAGACCCAGTACTTC,CASRRRSGETQYF
TRBJ2-5,TRBV4-2,NA,TRBD2,TGTGCCAGCAGCCAATTCGCGGGAGGGTGGGAGACCCAGTACTTC,CASSQFAGGWETQYF
TRBJ2-7,TRBV3-1/TRBV3-2,NA,TRBD1,TGTGCCAGCAGCCAAACCCCCCTGTGGACAGGGAATTTCTACGAGCAGTACTTC,CASSQTPLWTGNFYEQYF
TRBJ2-5,TRBV9,NA,TRBD2,TGTGCCAGCAGCGTAGGCGGGAGGGATTGGGAGACCCAGTACTTC,CASSVGGRDWETQYF
TRBJ2-6,TRBV7-8,once,NA,TGTGCCAGCAGCCCCCCGGGAGCCAACGTCCTGACTTTC,CASSPPGANVLTF
TRBJ1-5,TRBV6-5,NA,NA,NA,CASSTSDGLGQPQHF
TRBJ2-1,TRBV27,NA,TRBD2,TGTGCCAGCAGTCCCGCGGTGCACCCGAGCGGGGGTCCCAATGAGCAGTTCTTC,CASSPAVHPSGGPNEQFF
TRBJ1-6,TRBV6-5,NA,TRBD1,TGTGCCAGCAGTAGGACAGGCAAGAATTCACCCCTCCACTTT,CASSRTGKNSPLHF
TRBJ2-1,TRBV10-2,NA,TRBD2,TGCGCCAGCAGTGGACGCACTAGCGGGTGGAATGAGCAGTTCTTC,CASSGRTSGWNEQFF
TRBJ1-5,TRBV6-5,NA,TRBD1,TGTGCCAGCATCCAGGACAGGGGGTCTCAGCCCCAGCATTTT,CASIQDRGSQPQHF